This T cell receptor (beta chain) is drawn from a study of shared clonotypes between healthy human individuals (dated by TCRdb to between 2020 and 2021). Background for the entire study: A few men and a couple of women, aged 18 to 49 years, made up the cohort. For each donor, three plates each were used for CD4 naive and CD4 memory, two plates were used for CD8 naive, and one plate was used for CD8 memory. To estimate repertoire size and how much clonotype sharing occurs between individuals, the study deeply sequenced the blood TCR repertoires of 4 to 6 healthy adults. To increase sequencing depth and limit assay-specific biases, different laboratories used diverse techniques to prepare libraries and sequence TCR repertoires. Each donor's leukapheresis produced roughly between roughly 0.9 and 9 billion PBMCs. What the research found in general, with its limitations: When several donors were compared, the shared fraction of clonotypes was 5% to 6.5% for naive CD4, around 3.6% for naive CD8, roughly 2.5% for memory CD4, and 0.35% to 0.5% for memory CD8. Even with the large sequencing depth, rarefaction of the sorted-subset datasets indicated that sequencing was incomplete. The small number of donors limited the genetic and exposure-history diversity represented. Sampling was limited to blood, and TCR repertoires in tissue likely differ from TCR repertoires in blood. Estimated clonotype richness was generally larger for naive than for memory subsets. Compared with non-shared clonotypes, clonotypes shared by all four sorted-subset donors had higher generation probabilities. Pairwise subsampling indicated that sequencing depth was expected to affect the degree of clonotype sharing among donors.

TCR CDR3 regions were amplified from genomic DNA by multiplex PCR using the deep immunoSEQ assay. Extracted genomic DNA from each cell subset was distributed evenly across all wells of several immunoSEQ 96-well plates, and each plate was treated as a replicate. Each replicate PCR for sorted subsets received roughly 0.2 ug genomic DNA, equal to roughly 29,000 T cell genomes. Purified libraries were measured with a Qubit 3.0 fluorometer, size-checked on a Bioanalyzer 2100, and measured again with the KAPA Library Quantification kit. Every immunoSEQ 96-well plate was sequenced on a separate single-read 150-cycle Illumina NextSeq 550 flow cell. Per the original workflow: Because the immunoSEQ output held only junctional sequences and lacked quality scores, the filtering could not match the filtering applied to full-length reads. Sequences were annotated with PyIR, a Python wrapper for IgBLAST v1.9, and V/J genes and CDR3 were assigned using IMGT germline references. Reads were filtered out if the reads had weak V/J assignments (E-value above 1e-6), no CDR3, stop codons, out-of-frame junctions, or ambiguous translated residues. V3J clonotypes were defined by identical inferred V gene, J gene, and CDR3 amino acid sequence. The percentage overlap between two repertoires was calculated by dividing the number of shared unique clonotypes by the size of the smaller repertoire. Three approaches were used to assess repertoire richness: RTK rarefaction, the Chao1 estimator, and Recon v2.1 estimates of unobserved clonotypes. Generation probabilities were computed with OLGA for all TCRbeta clonotypes obtained by the gDNA method from four donors. This is the immuneACCESS table as TCRdb keeps it, with only in-frame sequences that have V and J called. A part of the clones is gone; compared with another copy, unresolved V genes explain less than half, and the rest is unexplained. The DNA was the basis for D and trimming; V, J and clone size are from that table. This sample gives about 2.1 million clones in total; 93% of them show up just once. Jointly, the top ten make up roughly 1.7% of the sample.

CD8 naive samples consisted of CD45RO-negative cells that were positively selected for CCR7, yielding a CD45RA+CCR7+ population without TemRA cells. The donors were healthy, HIV-negative adults with no recently reported acute infections or vaccinations. Every donor was a Caucasian adult living in Nashville, Tennessee, USA. Blood was obtained by leukapheresis, after which PBMCs were separated by Ficoll-Histopaque density gradient centrifugation and cryopreserved in liquid nitrogen vapor phase. Analytical flow cytometry was used to check the purity and quantity of each magnetically sorted T cell population. From each sorted fraction, genomic DNA was isolated and quantified by UV absorbance on a Nanodrop 2000c. This clone was picked up one time. Its cognate antigen has yet to be identified. No clone much larger than this one lies a single base away; base qualities are absent. From cysteine to phenylalanine, the CDR3 is 15 amino acids long. This entry keeps only the CDR3 DNA: 45 bases, framed from base 1. CDR1 and CDR2 are drawn from the germline V gene: LGHNA, YSLEER. V lost 4 bases and J lost 5 bases, and the count of bases not matched to a germline gene is 6.

The receptor was isolated from a man aged 18-30 years in good health. Some clones in this sample may be carry-over from other donors' samples. The chain joins TRBV4-3 to TRBJ2-2; 8 junctional bases match TRBD1. Sequenced material: naive CD8+ T cells from PBMCs. The cell subset or site label, read with the paper, signifies: CD45RA+CCR7+. The encoded CDR3 is CASSPGTGWTGELFF. The DNA sequence follows: TGCGCCAGCAGCCCAGGGACAGGATGGACCGGGGAGCTGTTTTTT.